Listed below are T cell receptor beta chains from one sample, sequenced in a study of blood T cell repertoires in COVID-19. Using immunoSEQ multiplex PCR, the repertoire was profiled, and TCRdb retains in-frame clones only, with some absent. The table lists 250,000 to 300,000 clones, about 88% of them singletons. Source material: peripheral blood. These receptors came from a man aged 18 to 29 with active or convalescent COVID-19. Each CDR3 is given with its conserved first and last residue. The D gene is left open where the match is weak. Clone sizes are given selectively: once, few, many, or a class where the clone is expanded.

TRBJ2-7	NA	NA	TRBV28	TGTGCCAGCAGTATTACGTTGACTGTCGCCTACGAGCAGTACTTC	CASSITLTVAYEQYF
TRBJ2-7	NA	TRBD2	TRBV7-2	TGTGCCAGCAGCCAGCGGGGACCTCCCTACGAGCAGTACTTC	CASSQRGPPYEQYF
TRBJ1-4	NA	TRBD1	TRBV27	TGTGCCAGCAGTACAACAGGGGGCGGTAGGAATGAAAAACTGTTTTTT	CASSTTGGGRNEKLFF
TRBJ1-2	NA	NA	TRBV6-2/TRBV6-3	TGTGCCAGCAGTTCCCCGGGCTACACCTTC	CASSSPGYTF
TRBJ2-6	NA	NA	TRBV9	TGTGCCAGCAGCGCACGGGTAATCTCTGGGGCCAACGTCCTGACTTTC	CASSARVISGANVLTF
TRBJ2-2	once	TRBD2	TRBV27	TGTGCCAGCGGCCGCGGGGGGACGGGACCCGGTACCGGGGAGCTGTTTTTT	CASGRGGTGPGTGELFF
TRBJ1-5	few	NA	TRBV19	TGTGCCAGTAGTGAACAGGTTAATCAGCCCCAGCATTTT	CASSEQVNQPQHF
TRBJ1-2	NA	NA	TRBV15	TGTGCCACCAGCAGAGTCCCGCCGGGAAATGGCTACACCTTC	CATSRVPPGNGYTF
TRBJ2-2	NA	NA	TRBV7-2	TGTGCCAGCAGCTTAGAAGGGGCTGGGGAGCTGTTTTTT	CASSLEGAGELFF
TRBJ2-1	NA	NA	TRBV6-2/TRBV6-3	TGTGCCAGCAGTTACGGGCGCGGGTACAATGAGCAGTTCTTC	CASSYGRGYNEQFF
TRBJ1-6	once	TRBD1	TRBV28	TGTGCCAGCAGCATCGGACAGGGCCTTGCCCCTAATTCACCCCTCCACTTT	CASSIGQGLAPNSPLHF
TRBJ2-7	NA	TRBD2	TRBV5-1	TGCGCCAGCAGCTCCGGGACTAGCGGGAGTTACGAGCAGTACTTC	CASSSGTSGSYEQYF
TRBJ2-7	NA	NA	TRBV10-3	TGTGCCTCGAGGGGGGGATCCTCGGACGAGCAGTACTTC	CASRGGSSDEQYF
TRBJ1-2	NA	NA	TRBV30	TGTGCCTGGAGTGCCCTATCCTATGGCTACACCTTC	CAWSALSYGYTF
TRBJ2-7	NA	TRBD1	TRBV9	TGTGCCAGCAGCGTAGGGGACAGTTACGAGCAGTACTTC	CASSVGDSYEQYF
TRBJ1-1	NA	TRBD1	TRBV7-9	TGTGCCAGCAGCCAATATCCGGGACAGGAGGCTGAAGCTTTCTTT	CASSQYPGQEAEAFF
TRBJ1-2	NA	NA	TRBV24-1	TGTGCCACCAGTGATTCTACGAACGACTATGGCTACACCTTC	CATSDSTNDYGYTF
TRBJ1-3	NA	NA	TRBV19	TGTGCCAGTTCGACAGGAGGTCGGAGAAACACCATATATTTT	CASSTGGRRNTIYF
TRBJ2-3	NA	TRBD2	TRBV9	TGTGCCAGCAGCGCAAGACTAGCGGGGGGGGACTCGGATACGCAGTATTTT	CASSARLAGGDSDTQYF
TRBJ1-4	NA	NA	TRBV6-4	TGTGCCAGCCCACAGGGTGGGGTCCCAACTAATGAAAAACTGTTTTTT	CASPQGGVPTNEKLFF
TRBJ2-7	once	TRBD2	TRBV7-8	TGTGCCAGCAGCTCTACTAGCGGGAGGACCTACGAGCAGTACTTC	CASSSTSGRTYEQYF
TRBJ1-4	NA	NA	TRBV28	TGTGCCAGCACCCTAAATTCAAAACTGTTTTTT	CASTLNSKLFF
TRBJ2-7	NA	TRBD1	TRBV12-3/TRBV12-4	TGTGCCAGCAGTTCGACAGGGTCCTACGAGCAGTACTTC	CASSSTGSYEQYF
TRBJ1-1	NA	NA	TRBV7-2	TGTGCCAGCAGCCCCTCGTTGGGGTTAGGGGCTGAAGCTTTCTTT	CASSPSLGLGAEAFF
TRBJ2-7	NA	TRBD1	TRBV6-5	TGTGCCAGCATACAGGGGGCCTTATACGAGCAGTACTTC	CASIQGALYEQYF
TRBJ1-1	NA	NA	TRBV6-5	TGTGCCAGCAGCCTCGACGAGGGTGGGAACACTGAAGCTTTCTTT	CASSLDEGGNTEAFF
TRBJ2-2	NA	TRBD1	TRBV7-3	TGTGCCAGCAGCCCAAGAGCACAGGGGGGCCTCACCGGGGAGCTGTTTTTT	CASSPRAQGGLTGELFF
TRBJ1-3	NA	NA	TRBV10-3	TGTGCCATCAGTTTCAGCGACTCTGGAAACACCATATATTTT	CAISFSDSGNTIYF
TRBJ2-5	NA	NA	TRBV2	TGTGCCAGCGGGGTCAGGGAAAACCAGTACTTC	CASGVRENQYF
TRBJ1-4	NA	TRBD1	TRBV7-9	TGTGCCAGCAGCTTCGACAGGGGCGCAGAAAAACTGTTTTTT	CASSFDRGAEKLFF
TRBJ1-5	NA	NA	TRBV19	TGTGCCAGTAGTATAGTATCCCTGGGAGGCAATCAGCCCCAGCATTTT	CASSIVSLGGNQPQHF
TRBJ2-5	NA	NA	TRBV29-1	TGCAGCGTTGTTGTACAAATCGAGACCCAGTACTTC	CSVVVQIETQYF
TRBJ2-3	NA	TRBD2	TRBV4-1	TGCGCCAGCAGCCAAGGAACTAGCGTCCAGCAGTATTTT	CASSQGTSVQQYF
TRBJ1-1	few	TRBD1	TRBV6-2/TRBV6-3	TGTGCCAGCAGTCCCCCACAGGGGGCAGAAGCTTTCTTT	CASSPPQGAEAFF
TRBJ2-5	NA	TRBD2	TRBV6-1	TGTGCCAGCAGTGAAGACGGGACTAGCGTAGAGACCCAGTACTTC	CASSEDGTSVETQYF
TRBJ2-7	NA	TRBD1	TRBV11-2	TGTGCCAGCAGCTTAGGACCTCCTTTTGGGACAGCCTACGAGCAGTACTTC	CASSLGPPFGTAYEQYF
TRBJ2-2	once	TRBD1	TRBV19	TGTGCCAGTACTAGGGGGCGCCTGGACACCGGGGAGCTGTTTTTT	CASTRGRLDTGELFF
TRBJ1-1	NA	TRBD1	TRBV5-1	TGCGCCAGCAGCCCGACAGGGGGCATGAACACTGAAGCTTTCTTT	CASSPTGGMNTEAFF
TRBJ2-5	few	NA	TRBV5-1	TGCGCCAGCAGCTTGTCAGGGGACGAGACCCAGTACTTC	CASSLSGDETQYF
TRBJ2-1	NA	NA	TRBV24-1	TGTGCCACCAGTGCCGAAGCCCCCAATGAGCAGTTCTTC	CATSAEAPNEQFF
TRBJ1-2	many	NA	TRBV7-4	TGTGCCAGCAGCCCCTGCGCGGGGGAGGCCTATGGCTACACCTTC	CASSPCAGEAYGYTF
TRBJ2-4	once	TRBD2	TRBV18	TGTGCCAGCTCACCACGACCGGCGGGGGACAAAAACATTCAGTACTTC	CASSPRPAGDKNIQYF
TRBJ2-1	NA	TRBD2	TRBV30	TGTGCCGGACTAGTAATTCTCAATGAGCAGTTCTTC	CAGLVILNEQFF
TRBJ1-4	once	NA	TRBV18	TGTGCCAGCTCACCAATCCGGGAGCCTAATGAAAAACTGTTTTTT	CASSPIREPNEKLFF
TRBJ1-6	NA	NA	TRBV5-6	TGTGCCAGCAGCCCCGGGGATAGGGAGGCAACACCCCTCCACTTT	CASSPGDREATPLHF